The rows below give T cell receptor beta chains drawn from one sample of a study of regulatory T cells in long-lasting Graves disease. TCRdb passed the multiplex PCR reads through MiXCR, listing each CDR3 protein once. This table has fewer than 650,000 distinct CDR3 sequences, about 15% appearing once. The sample was also linked to a second study, of T cells in Graves' hyperthyroidism and ophthalmopathy.

Sequencing used peripheral blood mononuclear cells (PBMCs), obtained at new diagnosis, from a patient treated with antithyroid drugs. These receptors all stem from a woman aged 25 to 39 with Graves disease. Each CDR3 is given with its conserved first and last residue. Each record gives: CDR3 protein, CDR3 DNA, J gene, clone size, V gene, D gene. A D gene is named only where the DNA matches it firmly. Clone size is given for some rows only: seen once, a few or many times, or a class if the clone is expanded.

CATSRPQGSSPLHF	TGTGCCACCAGCAGGCCCCAGGGTAGCTCACCCCTCCACTTT	TRBJ1-6	-	TRBV15	-
CASSYFDRTNEQYF	TGCGCCAGCAGCTACTTCGACAGGACCAACGAGCAGTACTTC	TRBJ2-7	many	TRBV5-1	-
CATSYRVPNEQFF	TGTGCCACCAGCTACAGGGTACCCAATGAGCAGTTCTTC	TRBJ2-1	few	TRBV15	-
CASGPLSRVLEQFF	TGTGCCAGCGGTCCCCTCTCCCGGGTCCTCGAGCAGTTCTTC	TRBJ2-1	few	TRBV14	-
CASSLAPGSGSNEQFF	TGTGCCAGCAGTTTAGCGCCCGGGAGCGGGAGCAATGAGCAGTTCTTC	TRBJ2-1	few	TRBV12-3/TRBV12-4	TRBD2
CASSLGGTGLYEQYF	TGTGCCAGCAGCTTAGGGGGGACAGGGCTCTACGAGCAGTACTTC	TRBJ2-7	-	TRBV11-2	TRBD1
CAWSRSDRGGSSYNEQFF	TGTGCCTGGAGTCGCTCCGACAGGGGGGGAAGCTCCTACAATGAGCAGTTCTTC	TRBJ2-1	few	TRBV30	TRBD1
CASSLFGISYEQYF	TGTGCCAGCAGCTTGTTCGGGATCTCCTACGAGCAGTACTTC	TRBJ2-7	-	TRBV5-6	-
CTWGRVRAGGWEQYF	TGTACCTGGGGCAGAGTGAGGGCAGGGGGGTGGGAGCAGTACTTC	TRBJ2-7	-	TRBV30	-
CASSLIGGTEAFF	TGTGCCAGCAGTTTAATCGGGGGAACTGAAGCTTTCTTT	TRBJ1-1	few	TRBV28	-
CATTSGWGTQYF	TGTGCCACGACTAGCGGATGGGGGACCCAGTACTTC	TRBJ2-5	many	TRBV3-1	TRBD2
CARVGTSGYNEQFF	TGTGCCAGGGTAGGGACTAGCGGTTACAATGAGCAGTTCTTC	TRBJ2-1	many	TRBV2	TRBD2
CASSYGLALHF	TGTGCCAGCAGCTACGGGTTGGCCCTCCACTTT	TRBJ1-6	many	TRBV6-1	-
CASSYSAISSTDTQYF	TGTGCCAGCAGCTATTCGGCGATTTCTAGCACAGATACGCAGTATTTT	TRBJ2-3	many	TRBV27	-
CSARDRARTEAFF	TGCAGTGCTAGAGACAGGGCGCGTACTGAAGCTTTCTTT	TRBJ1-1	-	TRBV20-1	-
CSARVLGGDLSTEAFF	TGCAGTGCTAGAGTTTTAGGGGGCGATTTGTCTACTGAAGCTTTCTTT	TRBJ1-1	many	TRBV20-1	TRBD1
CASRASGGADTQYF	TGTGCCAGCAGAGCTAGCGGGGGGGCCGATACGCAGTATTTT	TRBJ2-3	many	TRBV2	TRBD2
CASSESGFLDEQYF	TGTGCCAGCAGTGAATCTGGGTTCTTGGACGAGCAGTACTTC	TRBJ2-7	many	TRBV2	-
CATSDDRWHGYTF	TGTGCCACCAGTGATGACAGGTGGCATGGCTACACCTTC	TRBJ1-2	many	TRBV24-1	-
CASSQQKGPYYEQYF	TGCGCCAGCAGCCAGCAGAAGGGGCCCTACTACGAGCAGTACTTC	TRBJ2-7	many	TRBV5-1	-
CASSLGLLAGRYGYTF	TGTGCCAGCAGCTTAGGTCTCCTTGCGGGGAGGTATGGCTACACCTTC	TRBJ1-2	-	TRBV11-2	-
CASSGTGSSYEQYF	TGTGCCAGCAGCGGGACAGGGAGCTCCTACGAGCAGTACTTC	TRBJ2-7	many	TRBV27	TRBD1
CASSPLTGEHQPQHF	TGTGCCAGCAGTCCTCTTACTGGGGAGCATCAGCCCCAGCATTTT	TRBJ1-5	many	TRBV6-1	-
CASSIPGNLAKNIQYF	TGTGCCAGTAGTATCCCGGGCAATCTAGCCAAAAACATTCAGTACTTC	TRBJ2-4	-	TRBV19	-
CASSFHGDYNEQFF	TGTGCCAGCAGTTTCCATGGGGATTACAATGAGCAGTTCTTC	TRBJ2-1	few	TRBV12-3/TRBV12-4	-
CATSDGGGRAFF	TGTGCCACCAGTGACGGCGGGGGACGAGCTTTCTTT	TRBJ1-1	many	TRBV24-1	-
CASSPLAGAETQYF	TGCGCCAGCAGTCCTCTAGCGGGAGCGGAGACCCAGTACTTC	TRBJ2-5	few	TRBV5-1	TRBD2
CASSPIISYNEQFF	TGTGCCAGCAGCCCGATTATATCGTACAATGAGCAGTTCTTC	TRBJ2-1	many	TRBV11-2	-